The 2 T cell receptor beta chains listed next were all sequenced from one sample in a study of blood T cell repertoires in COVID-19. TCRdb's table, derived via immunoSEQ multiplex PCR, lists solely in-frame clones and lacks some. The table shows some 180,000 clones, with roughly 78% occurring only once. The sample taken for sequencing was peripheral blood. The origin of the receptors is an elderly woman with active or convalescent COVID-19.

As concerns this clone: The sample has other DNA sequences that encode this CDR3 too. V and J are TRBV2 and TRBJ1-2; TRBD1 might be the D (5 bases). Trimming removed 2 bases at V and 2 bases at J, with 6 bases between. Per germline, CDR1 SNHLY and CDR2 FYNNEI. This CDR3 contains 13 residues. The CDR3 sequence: CASSEQGNYGYTF. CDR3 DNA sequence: TGTGCCAGCAGTGAACAGGGCAACTATGGCTACACCTTC.

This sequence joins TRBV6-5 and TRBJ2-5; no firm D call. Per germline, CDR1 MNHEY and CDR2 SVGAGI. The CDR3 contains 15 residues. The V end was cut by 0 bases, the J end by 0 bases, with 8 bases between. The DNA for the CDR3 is TGTGCCAGCAGTTACTCGGGCAGCTACCAAGAGACCCAGTACTTC. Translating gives CASSYSGSYQETQYF.